This TCR beta chain comes out of a study of cytomegalovirus exposure and HLA in healthy donors. The assay was immunoSEQ multiplex PCR, and TCRdb's table has in-frame clones only and misses some. This sample has about 190,000 clones, with 86% found just once. Points on this clone: The target antigen is unknown.

The germline CDR1 and CDR2 sequences are SGHTA and FQGTGA. The germline V and J ends were trimmed by 4 bases and 4 bases, with 13 bases remaining between them. This CDR3 is 14 amino acids long. Overall study results and limits: Most TCR sequences were uncommon, yet certain public TCRs appeared in many donors.

Material for sequencing was PBMCs. The receptor comes from a woman between 18 and 29 years old in good health and CMV-seronegative. The chain links TRBV7-3 to TRBJ2-5, with D perhaps matching TRBD1 (6 bases). The CDR3 protein is CASSSMGAGETQYF. The DNA for the CDR3 is TGTGCCAGCAGCTCCATGGGGGCCGGAGAGACCCAGTACTTC.